The 4 T cell receptor beta chains reported below all come from one sample, sequenced in a study of regulatory T cells in long-lasting Graves disease. Described time point: persistent/refractory GD, antithyroid drugs over 5 years with positive TRAb. RNA extracted from PBMCs served as the sequencing template. Through Arm-PCR of CDR3 regions and iRepertoire HTBI primers, TCR beta libraries were built. TCRdb called the multiplex PCR reads again in MiXCR, with one record for every CDR3 protein. The profile covers around 300,000 distinct CDR3 sequences, with more than 20% appearing a single time and more than 55% taken by the ten largest. Here the sequenced sample was peripheral blood mononuclear cells (PBMCs), taken when the disease was refractory, from a patient treated with antithyroid drugs. The receptors derive from a female donor with Graves disease.

This sequence joins TRBV19 and TRBJ2-6; 13 bases match TRBD2. With 7 bases clipped from V and 0 bases from J, the junction kept 6 bases outside the gene matches. Germline V gives CDR1 LNHDA, CDR2 SQIVND (reference sequence). This CDR3 is 18 amino acids long. The CDR3 loop is CASISLAGGLSGANVLTF. The CDR3 nucleotides are TGTGCCAGTATTTCACTAGCGGGAGGGCTCTCTGGGGCCAACGTCCTGACTTTC.

This chain links TRBV30 with TRBJ2-7; 8 bases line up with TRBD2. With 5 bases clipped from V and 6 bases from J, the junction kept 9 bases outside the gene matches. Per germline, CDR1 GTSNPN and CDR2 SVGIG (reference sequence). The CDR3 extends over 13 amino acids. The CDR3 sequence: CAWGTSSRSEQYF. The CDR3 DNA sequence: TGTGCCTGGGGGACTAGTTCGAGGAGCGAGCAGTACTTC.

This clonotype has a handful of counts. The chain carries TRBV4-3 and TRBJ2-2; a possible D gene is TRBD2 (6 bases). The CDR3 spans 14 residues. Trimming removed 4 bases from V and 7 bases from J, with 13 bases in between. From germline, CDR1 is LGHNA and CDR2 YSLEER. CDR3 loop: CASSPREWDGELFF. DNA for the CDR3: TGCGCCAGCAGCCCCCGGGAGTGGGACGGGGAGCTGTTTTTT.

This sequence joins TRBV20-1 and TRBJ1-2; D remains ambiguous. Trimming stripped 3 bases from V and 0 bases from J, with 8 bases between. The CDR3 has 13 amino acids. The germline CDR1 and CDR2 sequences are DFQATT and SNEGSKA (reference sequence). The CDR3 here is CSASGLPNYGYTF. The CDR3 coding sequence is TGCAGTGCTAGTGGACTACCTAACTATGGCTACACCTTC.